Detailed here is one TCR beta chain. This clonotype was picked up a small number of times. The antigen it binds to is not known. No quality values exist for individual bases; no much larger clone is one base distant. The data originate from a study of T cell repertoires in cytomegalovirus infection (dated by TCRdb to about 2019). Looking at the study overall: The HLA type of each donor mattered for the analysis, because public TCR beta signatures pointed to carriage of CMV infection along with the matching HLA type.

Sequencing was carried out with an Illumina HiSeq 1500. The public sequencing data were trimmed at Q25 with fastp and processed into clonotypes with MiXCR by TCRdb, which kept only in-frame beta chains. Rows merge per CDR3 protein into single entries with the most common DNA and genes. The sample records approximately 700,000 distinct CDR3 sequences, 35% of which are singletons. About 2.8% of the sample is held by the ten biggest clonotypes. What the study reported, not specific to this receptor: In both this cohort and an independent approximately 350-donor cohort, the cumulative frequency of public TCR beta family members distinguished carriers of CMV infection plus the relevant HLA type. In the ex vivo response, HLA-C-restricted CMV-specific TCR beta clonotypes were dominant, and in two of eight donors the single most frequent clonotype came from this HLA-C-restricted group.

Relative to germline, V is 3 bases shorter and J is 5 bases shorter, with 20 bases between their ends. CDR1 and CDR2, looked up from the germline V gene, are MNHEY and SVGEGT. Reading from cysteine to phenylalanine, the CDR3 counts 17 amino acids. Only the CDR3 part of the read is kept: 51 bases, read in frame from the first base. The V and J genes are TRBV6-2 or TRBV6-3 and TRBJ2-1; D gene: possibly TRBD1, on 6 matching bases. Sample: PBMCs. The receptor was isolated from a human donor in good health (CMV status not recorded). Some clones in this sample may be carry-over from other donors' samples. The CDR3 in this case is CASSYGNTGFLNNEQFF. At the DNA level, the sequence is TGTGCCAGCAGTTATGGAAATACAGGGTTTCTCAACAATGAGCAGTTCTTC.